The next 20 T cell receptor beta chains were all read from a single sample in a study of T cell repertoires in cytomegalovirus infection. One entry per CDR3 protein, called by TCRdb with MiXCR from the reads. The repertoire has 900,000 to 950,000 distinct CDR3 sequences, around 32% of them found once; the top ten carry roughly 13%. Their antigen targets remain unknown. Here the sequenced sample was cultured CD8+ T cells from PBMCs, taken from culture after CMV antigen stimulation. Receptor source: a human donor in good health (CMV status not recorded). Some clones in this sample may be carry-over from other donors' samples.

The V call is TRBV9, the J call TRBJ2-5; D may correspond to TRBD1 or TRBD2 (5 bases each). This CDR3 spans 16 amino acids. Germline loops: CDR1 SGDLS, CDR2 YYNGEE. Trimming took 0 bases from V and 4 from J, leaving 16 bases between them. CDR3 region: CASSVEVGPLGETQYF. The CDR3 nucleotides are TGTGCCAGCAGCGTAGAAGTGGGACCCCTTGGAGAGACCCAGTACTTC.

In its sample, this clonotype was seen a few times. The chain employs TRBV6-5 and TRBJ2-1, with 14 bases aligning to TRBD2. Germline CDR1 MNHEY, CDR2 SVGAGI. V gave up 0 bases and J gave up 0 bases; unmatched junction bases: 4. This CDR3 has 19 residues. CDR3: CASSYSRLAGGSSYNEQFF. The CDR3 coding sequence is TGTGCCAGCAGTTACTCGAGACTAGCGGGGGGGAGCTCCTACAATGAGCAGTTCTTC.

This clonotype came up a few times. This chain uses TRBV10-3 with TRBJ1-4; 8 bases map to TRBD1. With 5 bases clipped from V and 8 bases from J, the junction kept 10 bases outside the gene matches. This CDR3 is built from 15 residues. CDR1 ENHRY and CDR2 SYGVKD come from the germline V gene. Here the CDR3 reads CAISLSLTGEEKLFF. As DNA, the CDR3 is TGTGCCATCAGTTTATCCTTGACAGGGGAAGAAAAACTGTTTTTT.

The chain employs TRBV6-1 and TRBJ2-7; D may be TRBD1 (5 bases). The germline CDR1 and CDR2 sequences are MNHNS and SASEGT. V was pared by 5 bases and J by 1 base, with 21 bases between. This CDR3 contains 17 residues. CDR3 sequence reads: CASSFIGQGERSYEQYF. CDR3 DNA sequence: TGTGCCAGCAGTTTCATCGGGCAAGGGGAAAGGTCCTACGAGCAGTACTTC.

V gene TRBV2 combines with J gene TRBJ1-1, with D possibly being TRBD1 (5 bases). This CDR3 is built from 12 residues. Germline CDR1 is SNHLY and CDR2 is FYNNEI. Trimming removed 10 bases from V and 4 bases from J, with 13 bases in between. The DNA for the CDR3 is TGTGCCAACATTTGGGGGGGCACTGAAGCTTTCTTT. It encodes CANIWGGTEAFF. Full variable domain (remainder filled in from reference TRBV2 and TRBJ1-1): EPEVTQTPSHQVTQMGQEVILRCVPISNHLYFYWYRQILGQKVEFLVSFYNNEISEKSEIFDDQFSVERPDGSNFTLKIRSTKLEDSAMYFCANIWGGTEAFFGQGTRLTVV.

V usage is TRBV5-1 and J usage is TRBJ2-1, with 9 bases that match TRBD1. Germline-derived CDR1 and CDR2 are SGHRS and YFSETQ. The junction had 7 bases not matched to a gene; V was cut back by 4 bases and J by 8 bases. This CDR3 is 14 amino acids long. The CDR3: CASSPQGALDEQFF. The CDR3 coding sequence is TGCGCCAGCAGCCCACAGGGGGCCCTCGATGAGCAGTTCTTC. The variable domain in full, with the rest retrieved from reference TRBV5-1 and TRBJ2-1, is KAGVTQTPRYLIKTRGQQVTLSCSPISGHRSVSWYQQTPGQGLQFLFEYFSETQRNKGNFPGRFSGRQFSNSRSEMNVSTLELGDSALYLCASSPQGALDEQFFGPGTRLTVL.

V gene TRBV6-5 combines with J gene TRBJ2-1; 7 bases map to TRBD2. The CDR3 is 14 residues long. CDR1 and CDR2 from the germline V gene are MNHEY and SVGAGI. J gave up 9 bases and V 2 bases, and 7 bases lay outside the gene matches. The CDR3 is CASSYGLESFEQFF. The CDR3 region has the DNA TGTGCCAGCAGTTACGGACTAGAATCATTTGAGCAGTTCTTC.

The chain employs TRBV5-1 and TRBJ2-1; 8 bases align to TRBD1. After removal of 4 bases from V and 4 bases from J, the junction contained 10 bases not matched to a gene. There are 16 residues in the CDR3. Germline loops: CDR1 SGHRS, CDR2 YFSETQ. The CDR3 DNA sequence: TGCGCCAGCAGCACCGGTACAGGGGGTCGTTACAATGAGCAGTTCTTC. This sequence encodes CASSTGTGGRYNEQFF.

The CDR3 nucleotides read TGTGCCATCAGTGAAATAGCGGGGGAGATATACAATGAGCAGTTCTTC. This translates into CAISEIAGEIYNEQFF. V is TRBV10-3 and J is TRBJ2-1; 9 nucleotides match TRBD2. CDR3 size: 16 residues. With 3 bases clipped from V and 4 bases from J, the junction kept 7 bases outside the gene matches. Germline V gene data show CDR1 as ENHRY and CDR2 as SYGVKD.

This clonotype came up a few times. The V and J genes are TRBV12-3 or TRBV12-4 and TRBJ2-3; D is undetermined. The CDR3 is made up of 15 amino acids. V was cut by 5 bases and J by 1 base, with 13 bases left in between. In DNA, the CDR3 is TGTGCCAGCAGTCCCCGGCCGGTGGGCACAGATACGCAGTATTTT. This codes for CASSPRPVGTDTQYF.

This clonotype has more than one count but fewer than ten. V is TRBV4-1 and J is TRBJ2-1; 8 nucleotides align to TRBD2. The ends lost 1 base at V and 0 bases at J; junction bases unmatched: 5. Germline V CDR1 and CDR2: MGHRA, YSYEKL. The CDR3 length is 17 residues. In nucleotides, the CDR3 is TGCGCCAGCAGCCAAGGAAAGCGGGGGAGCTCCTACAATGAGCAGTTCTTC. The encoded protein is CASSQGKRGSSYNEQFF.

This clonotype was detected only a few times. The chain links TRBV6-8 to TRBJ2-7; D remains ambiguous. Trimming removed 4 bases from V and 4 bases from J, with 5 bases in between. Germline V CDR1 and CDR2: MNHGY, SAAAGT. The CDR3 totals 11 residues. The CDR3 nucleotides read TGTGCCAGCAGTTTTCTTTACGAGCAGTACGTC. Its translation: CASSFLYEQYV.

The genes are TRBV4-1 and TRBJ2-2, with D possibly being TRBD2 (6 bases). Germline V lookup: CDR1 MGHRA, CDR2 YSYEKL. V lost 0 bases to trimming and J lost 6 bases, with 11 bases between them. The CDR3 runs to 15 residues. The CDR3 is CASSQDRREAGELFF. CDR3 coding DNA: TGCGCCAGCAGCCAAGATCGCAGGGAGGCCGGGGAGCTGTTTTTT.

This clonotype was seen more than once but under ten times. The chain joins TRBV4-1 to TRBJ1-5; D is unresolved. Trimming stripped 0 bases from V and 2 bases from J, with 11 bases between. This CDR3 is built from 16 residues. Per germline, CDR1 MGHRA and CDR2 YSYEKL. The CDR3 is CASSQEEVSGNQPQHF. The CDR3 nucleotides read TGCGCCAGCAGCCAAGAGGAGGTTTCGGGCAATCAGCCCCAGCATTTT.

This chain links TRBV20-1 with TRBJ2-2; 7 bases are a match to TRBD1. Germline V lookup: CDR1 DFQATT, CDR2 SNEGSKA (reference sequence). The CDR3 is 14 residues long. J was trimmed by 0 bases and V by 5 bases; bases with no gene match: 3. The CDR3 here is CSARDRTNTGELFF. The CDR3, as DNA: TGCAGTGCTCGGGACAGAACGAACACCGGGGAGCTGTTTTTT.

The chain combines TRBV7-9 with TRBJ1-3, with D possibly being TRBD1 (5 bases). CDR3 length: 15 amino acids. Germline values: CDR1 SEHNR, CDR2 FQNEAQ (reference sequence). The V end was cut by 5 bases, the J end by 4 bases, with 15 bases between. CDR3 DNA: TGTGCCAGCAGCCCGATACAGGCCCCCGGAAACACCATATATTTT. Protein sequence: CASSPIQAPGNTIYF.

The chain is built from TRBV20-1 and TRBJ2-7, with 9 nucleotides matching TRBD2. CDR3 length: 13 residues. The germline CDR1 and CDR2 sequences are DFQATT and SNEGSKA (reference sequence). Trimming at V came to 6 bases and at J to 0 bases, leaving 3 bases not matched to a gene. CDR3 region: CSADSGSSYEQYV. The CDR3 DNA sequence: TGCAGTGCCGATAGCGGGAGCTCCTACGAGCAGTACGTC.

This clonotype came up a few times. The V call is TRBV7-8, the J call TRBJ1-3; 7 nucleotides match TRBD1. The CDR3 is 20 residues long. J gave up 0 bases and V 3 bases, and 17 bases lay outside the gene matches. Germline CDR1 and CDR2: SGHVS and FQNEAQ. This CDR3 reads CASSLTVRGTDLYSGNTIYF. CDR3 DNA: TGTGCCAGCAGCTTGACCGTTCGCGGGACAGACCTTTACTCTGGAAACACCATATATTTT.

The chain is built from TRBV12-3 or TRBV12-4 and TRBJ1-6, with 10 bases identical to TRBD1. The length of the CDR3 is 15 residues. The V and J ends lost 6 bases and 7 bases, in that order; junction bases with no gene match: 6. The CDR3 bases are TGTGCCAGCAGATATACGACAGGGGGCAATTCACCCCTCCACTTT. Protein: CASRYTTGGNSPLHF.

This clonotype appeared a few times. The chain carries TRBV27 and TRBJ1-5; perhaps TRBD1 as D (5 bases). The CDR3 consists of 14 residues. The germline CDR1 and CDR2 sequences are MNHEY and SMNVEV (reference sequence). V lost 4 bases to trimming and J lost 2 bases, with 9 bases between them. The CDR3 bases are TGTGCCAGCAGTTCCGTAGGGGGCAATCAGCCCCAGCATTTT. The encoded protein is CASSSVGGNQPQHF.